This T cell receptor (beta chain) derives from a study of blood T cell repertoires in COVID-19. The overall study: Sites in the United States, Italy and Spain provided acute and convalescent COVID-19 samples. In each case, the material was cDNA or gDNA derived from T cells, B-cell-depleted T cells, or PBMCs.

The V segment lost 4 bases and the J segment 5 bases; nucleotides outside the gene matches: 17. The CDR3 covers 17 residues. CDR1 SGHRS and CDR2 YFSETQ come from the germline V gene. Under the authors' procedure: Reference gene primer amplification in the assay estimated nucleated cell counts. Sequencing was performed with immunoSEQ multiplex PCR; in TCRdb, only in-frame clones are kept and a portion is missing. V, J and clone size derive from that table, while D and trimming were established from the DNA sequence. This table has some 74,000 clones, roughly 80% appearing once. Sequencing was performed on peripheral blood. The sequence was obtained from a woman of 80 years or more with active or convalescent COVID-19. The chain couples TRBV5-1 to TRBJ2-7; 8 bases are a match to TRBD2. CDR3 amino acids: CASSDGGRAGGLDEQYF. As DNA, the CDR3 is TGCGCCAGCAGCGATGGCGGTCGGGCGGGAGGACTCGACGAGCAGTACTTC.